These 11 T cell receptor beta chains share one sample of origin, sequenced in a study of type 1 regulatory T cells. Via MiXCR, TCRdb re-called the reads, giving one row per CDR3 protein. The repertoire holds 75,000 to 100,000 distinct CDR3 sequences, with roughly 28% as singletons. Sequencing input: CD4+ T cells, either the whole sample or a sorted fraction (not recorded which). These receptors were collected from a human donor in good health.

This clonotype has just a few counts. This chain joins TRBV30 and TRBJ2-1, with D perhaps matching TRBD1 (6 bases). The germline V and J ends were trimmed by 6 bases and 5 bases, with 14 bases remaining between them. This CDR3 is built from 13 residues. The germline CDR1 and CDR2 sequences are GTSNPN and SVGIG (reference sequence). The DNA of the CDR3 is TGTGCCTGCTCGACCGGGACAAACAATGAGCAGTTCTTC. This sequence encodes CACSTGTNNEQFF. The full variable domain, completed using reference TRBV30 and TRBJ2-1, is SQTIHQWPATLVQPVGSPLSLECTVEGTSNPNLYWYRQAAGRGLQLLFYSVGIGQISSEVPQNLSASRPQDRQFILSSKKLLLSDSGFYLCACSTGTNNEQFFGPGTRLTVL.

The V gene is TRBV6-2 or TRBV6-3, the J gene TRBJ1-5; possibly TRBD1 for D (5 bases). V lost 6 bases and J lost 0, with 12 bases in between. The CDR3 consists of 15 residues. Germline CDR1 and CDR2: MNHEY and SVGEGT. CDR3 nucleotide sequence: TGTGCCAGCAGAAACCAGGGAAATAGCAATCAGCCCCAGCATTTT. Its translation is CASRNQGNSNQPQHF.

This clonotype has a handful of counts. The rearrangement links TRBV3-1 to TRBJ1-1; 8 bases line up with TRBD1. Trimming at V came to 8 bases and at J to 5 bases, leaving 7 bases not matched to a gene. The germline CDR1 and CDR2 sequences are LGHDT and YNNKEL (reference sequence). The CDR3 has 13 amino acids. CDR3 sequence (DNA): TGTGCCAGCGTGCACAGGGGGAAAACTGAAGCTTTCTTT. It encodes CASVHRGKTEAFF.

This clonotype was found a few times. The rearrangement joins TRBV5-1 to TRBJ1-3; D uncertain. CDR3 length: 15 residues. Germline V gene lookup returns CDR1 SGHRS and CDR2 YFSETQ. The ends were cut back, 0 bases at V and 4 bases at J, with 11 bases in the middle. CDR3 DNA sequence: TGCGCCAGCAGCTTGGATGACACCCTCGGAAACACCATATATTTT. Its protein product is CASSLDDTLGNTIYF.

With regard to this clonotype: The junction departs from the called germline gene at one end, perhaps through a read error. The chain joins TRBV7-6 to TRBJ2-1, with D possibly being TRBD2 (6 bases). The CDR3 has 13 residues. Germline CDR1 reads SGHVS; CDR2 reads FNYEAQ. CDR3 amino acids: CASTPVLADEQFF. Written as DNA, the CDR3 is TGTGCCAGCACCCCAGTACTAGCCGATGAGCAGTTCTTT.

This clonotype was seen a handful of times. The chain is built from TRBV19 and TRBJ1-2; 9 bases map to TRBD1. The CDR3 covers 17 residues. From germline, CDR1 is LNHDA and CDR2 SQIVND (reference sequence). Losses at the gene ends were 3 bases for V and 3 bases for J; bases not matched to a gene: 11. The CDR3 DNA reads as TGTGCCAGTAGTATCTGGACAGGGGCGGGTCCGGACTATGGCTACACCTTC. Residues: CASSIWTGAGPDYGYTF.

The chain recombines TRBV18 with TRBJ2-5; 8 nucleotides align to TRBD1. Trimming removed 3 bases from V and 2 bases from J; junction bases left unmatched: 2. This CDR3 spans 14 amino acids. CDR1 is KGHSH, CDR2 LQKENI, per germline. The CDR3 DNA follows: TGTGCCAGCTCACCCGACAGGGGACAAGAGACCCAGTACTTC. Translation gives CASSPDRGQETQYF. Using reference TRBV18 and TRBJ2-5 for the parts outside the CDR3, the full variable domain is NAGVMQNPRHLVRRRGQEARLRCSPMKGHSHVYWYRQLPEEGLKFMVYLQKENIIDESGMPKERFSAEFPKEGPSILRIQQVVRGDSAAYFCASSPDRGQETQYFGPGTRLLVL.

The CDR3 bases are TGTGCCAGCAGCTTCCCCACCAAGAATGAGCAGTTCTTC. Protein sequence: CASSFPTKNEQFF. The chain recombines TRBV11-2 with TRBJ2-1; no clear D. The CDR3 totals 13 residues. Germline V gene lookup returns CDR1 SGHAT and CDR2 FQNNGV. Trimming cost V 3 bases and J 7 bases, with 10 bases left between them.

This clonotype was observed a handful of times. Sequence at one end of the junction differs from germline and may be a read error. The CDR3 loop reads CASSLGASGSRSDTQYF. Written as DNA, the CDR3 is TGCGCCAGCAGCTTGGGGGCTAGCGGGAGTCGATCGGATACACAGTATTTT. J is TRBJ2-3 and V is TRBV5-1; 10 nucleotides line up with TRBD2. Per germline, CDR1 SGHRS and CDR2 YFSETQ. There are 17 residues in the CDR3.

The chain recombines TRBV4-1 with TRBJ2-1, with TRBD2 as a possible D gene (6 bases). The germline V gene encodes CDR1 MGHRA and CDR2 YSYEKL. Trimming pared 3 bases from V and 1 base from J, leaving 19 bases between. This CDR3 comprises 18 residues. In nucleotides, the CDR3 is TGCGCCAGCAGCCATTGGTTTTCGGCGGGGACGTCCTACAATGAGCAGTTCTTC. Translation: CASSHWFSAGTSYNEQFF.

This clonotype was recorded a few times. This sequence joins TRBV19 and TRBJ2-2; D is possibly TRBD1 (6 bases). This CDR3 region has 13 residues. Trimming left V 7 bases short and J 6 bases short, with 12 bases between. CDR1 and CDR2 (germline): LNHDA, SQIVND (reference sequence). CDR3 in DNA: TGTGCCAGTACCTCAGGACAGCCCGGGGAGCTGTTTTTT. This encodes CASTSGQPGELFF.